This T cell receptor (beta chain) was retrieved from a study of Graves' ophthalmopathy and Graves' hyperthyroidism. V lost 0 bases to trimming and J lost 9 bases, with 12 bases between them. Germline V lookup: CDR1 LNHDA, CDR2 SQIVND (reference sequence). CDR3 length: 15 residues. Regarding this clonotype: Antigen unknown.

Investigators amplified TCR beta CDR3 regions from RNA transcripts. The workflow started with a first-round RT-PCR run with HTBI primers and then moved on to a second-round multiplex PCR. Using its own MiXCR run on the multiplex PCR reads, TCRdb lists one record per CDR3 protein. The top ten hold more than 2.5% of the sample, which has about 640,000 distinct CDR3 sequences, more than 40% seen once. Study observations and caveats: Blood also held most thyroid clonotypes expanded above 0.001 frequency.

Other autoimmune diseases, uncontrolled infections, pregnancy or lactation excluded patients from enrollment. Diagnosis was based on clinical symptoms, serum thyroxine, TRAb, thyroid ultrasound and orbital computed tomography. PBMCs came from 8.5 to 10 ml of fresh peripheral blood. This sequence joins TRBV19 and TRBJ1-6; a possible D gene is TRBD1 (6 bases). The sample taken for sequencing was peripheral blood. This receptor was identified in an adult man with Graves' ophthalmopathy. This CDR3 reads CASSIDARGSSPLHF. The DNA for the CDR3 is TGTGCCAGTAGTATAGATGCCAGGGGAAGTTCACCCCTCCACTTT.